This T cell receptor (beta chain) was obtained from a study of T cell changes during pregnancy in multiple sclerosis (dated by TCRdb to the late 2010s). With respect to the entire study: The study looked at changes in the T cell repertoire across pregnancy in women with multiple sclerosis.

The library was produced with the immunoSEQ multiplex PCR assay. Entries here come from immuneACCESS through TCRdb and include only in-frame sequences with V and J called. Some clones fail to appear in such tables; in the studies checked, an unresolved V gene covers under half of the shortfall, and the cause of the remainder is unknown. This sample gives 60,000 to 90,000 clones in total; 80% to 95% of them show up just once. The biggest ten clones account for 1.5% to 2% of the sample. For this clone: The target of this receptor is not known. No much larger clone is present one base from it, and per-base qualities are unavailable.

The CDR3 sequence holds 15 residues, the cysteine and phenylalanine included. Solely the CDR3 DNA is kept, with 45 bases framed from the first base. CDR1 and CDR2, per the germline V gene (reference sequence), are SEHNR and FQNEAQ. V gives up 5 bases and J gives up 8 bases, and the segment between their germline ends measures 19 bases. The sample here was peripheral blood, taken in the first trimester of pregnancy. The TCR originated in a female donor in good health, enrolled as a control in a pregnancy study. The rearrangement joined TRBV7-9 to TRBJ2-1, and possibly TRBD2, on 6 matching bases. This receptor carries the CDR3 CASSRGRSLGYEQFF. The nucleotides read TGTGCCAGCAGCAGAGGGAGGTCACTGGGCTATGAGCAGTTCTTC.